Listed below are T cell receptor beta chains from one sample, sequenced in a study of control samples from healthy donors and cancer patients. Profiling relied on immunoSEQ multiplex PCR, and the TCRdb table lists in-frame clones only, not all of them. The table has approximately 97,000 clones, 85% seen once. Sequenced material: blood. The receptor source for this set is a man aged 30 to 45 in good health. CDR3s include the opening cysteine and the closing phenylalanine or tryptophan. The D gene is left open where the match is weak. Clone size is shown for a subset of rows, as once, few, many or a class of expanded clone.

j_call | clone_size | v_call | d_call | cdr3_aa | cdr3_nt
TRBJ1-5 | once | TRBV7-9 | TRBD1 | CASSRDRPNQPQHF | TGTGCCAGCAGCCGGGACAGGCCCAATCAGCCCCAGCATTTT
TRBJ2-1 | NA | TRBV29-1 | NA | CSAINPNGGLWKFF | TGCAGCGCCATCAATCCAAACGGGGGGCTGTGGAAGTTCTTC
TRBJ1-1 | many | TRBV19 | NA | CASTTTVLNTEAFF | TGTGCCAGTACTACGACAGTTCTGAACACTGAAGCTTTCTTT
TRBJ2-1 | NA | TRBV12-3/TRBV12-4 | NA | CASSTSYNEQFF | TGTGCCAGTTCAACTTCCTACAATGAGCAGTTCTTC
TRBJ1-1 | NA | TRBV5-1 | TRBD1 | CASSWDRGDLDTEAFF | TGCGCCAGCAGCTGGGACAGGGGGGACTTGGACACTGAAGCTTTCTTT
TRBJ1-6 | NA | TRBV30 | NA | CAWSVARGESPLHF | TGTGCCTGGAGTGTAGCTAGGGGTGAGTCACCCCTCCACTTT
TRBJ1-1 | NA | TRBV30 | NA | CAWRVRMTGNTEAFF | TGTGCCTGGAGGGTAAGGATGACGGGGAACACTGAAGCTTTCTTT
TRBJ1-2 | NA | TRBV6-5 | NA | CASSPQPVANYGYTF | TGTGCCAGCAGTCCACAGCCAGTAGCTAACTATGGCTACACCTTC
TRBJ2-7 | NA | TRBV7-9 | NA | CASSLITQAPRYEQYF | TGTGCCAGCAGCTTAATTACACAGGCCCCTCGGTACGAGCAGTACTTC
TRBJ2-3 | NA | TRBV19 | TRBD2 | CASSKAGGYTDTQYF | TGTGCCAGTAGTAAAGCGGGGGGGTACACAGATACGCAGTATTTT
TRBJ1-2 | NA | TRBV4-1 | NA | CASSPQVLLAYGYTF | TGCGCCAGCAGCCCGCAGGTGCTACTTGCCTATGGCTACACCTTC
TRBJ1-4 | NA | TRBV21-1 | NA | CASSKPPNEKLFF | TGTGCCAGCAGCAAACCCCCGAACGAAAAACTGTTTTTT
TRBJ1-6 | NA | TRBV5-4 | NA | CASSPDRGSPLHF | TGTGCCAGCAGCCCGGACCGTGGGTCACCCCTCCACTTT
TRBJ2-2 | NA | TRBV10-3 | NA | CAISEGGTGELFF | TGTGCCATCAGTGAAGGGGGTACCGGGGAGCTGTTTTTT
TRBJ1-5 | NA | TRBV9 | NA | CASSVAGGNQPQHF | TGTGCCAGCAGCGTAGCAGGGGGCAATCAGCCCCAGCATTTT
TRBJ1-6 | NA | TRBV7-9 | NA | CASSNPPGHNSPLHF | TGTGCCAGCAGCAACCCCCCCGGCCATAATTCACCCCTCCACTTT
TRBJ1-2 | NA | TRBV7-8 | NA | CASSLEEGRDGHGYTF | TGTGCCAGCAGCCTGGAGGAGGGACGGGACGGGCATGGCTACACCTTC
TRBJ1-4 | NA | TRBV5-1 | TRBD1 | CASSRTGIEKLFF | TGCGCCAGCAGCAGGACAGGGATCGAAAAACTGTTTTTT
TRBJ2-1 | NA | TRBV2 | TRBD1 | CASSEGGQGTEQFF | TGTGCCAGCAGTGAAGGGGGACAGGGGACCGAGCAGTTCTTC
TRBJ2-7 | NA | TRBV11-2 | NA | CASSAWVKVHEQYF | TGTGCCAGCAGCGCCTGGGTAAAAGTCCACGAGCAGTACTTC
TRBJ2-3 | NA | TRBV29-1 | NA | CSVGNTQYF | TGCAGCGTTGGAAATACGCAGTATTTT
TRBJ1-4 | NA | TRBV28 | NA | CASSLLWGEREKLFF | TGTGCCAGCAGTTTACTCTGGGGGGAAAGGGAAAAACTGTTTTTT
TRBJ2-3 | NA | TRBV5-5 | NA | CASSFSWPSRTDTQYF | TGTGCCAGCAGCTTCTCCTGGCCTAGCCGCACAGATACGCAGTATTTT
TRBJ2-3 | NA | TRBV24-1 | NA | CATSDPDRLGADTQYF | TGTGCCACCAGTGATCCCGACAGGTTGGGAGCAGATACGCAGTATTTT
TRBJ1-6 | NA | TRBV3-1/TRBV3-2 | TRBD1 | CASSPRDRYNSPLHF | TGTGCCAGCAGCCCCCGGGACAGGTATAATTCACCCCTCCACTTT
TRBJ2-6 | NA | TRBV5-1 | NA | CASSSGDSGANVLTF | TGCGCCAGCAGCTCGGGGGACTCTGGGGCCAACGTCCTGACTTTC
TRBJ1-6 | NA | TRBV10-1 | TRBD1 | CASSIGQGASSPLHF | TGCGCCAGCAGTATCGGACAGGGGGCATCGTCACCCCTCCACTTT